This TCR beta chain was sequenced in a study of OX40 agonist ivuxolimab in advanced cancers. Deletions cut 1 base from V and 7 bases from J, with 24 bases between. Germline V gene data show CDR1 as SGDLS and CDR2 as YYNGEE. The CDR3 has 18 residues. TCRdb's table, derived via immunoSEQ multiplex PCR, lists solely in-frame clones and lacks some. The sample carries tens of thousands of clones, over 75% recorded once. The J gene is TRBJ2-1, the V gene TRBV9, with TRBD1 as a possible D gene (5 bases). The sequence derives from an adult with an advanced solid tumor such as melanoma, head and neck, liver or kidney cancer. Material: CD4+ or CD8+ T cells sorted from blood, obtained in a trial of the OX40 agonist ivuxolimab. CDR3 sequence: CASSVRPGLALPGNEQFF. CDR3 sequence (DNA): TGTGCCAGCAGCGTAAGGCCAGGGCTCGCCCTCCCCGGGAATGAGCAGTTCTTC.